One T cell receptor (beta chain) is described in this entry. This record belongs to a study of blood T cell repertoires in COVID-19. The overall study: From the United States, Italy and Spain came samples of acute and convalescent COVID-19. The analysed material was cDNA or gDNA that came from T cells, B-cell-depleted T cells, or PBMCs.

In the original analysis: Amplification from reference gene primers served as the basis for estimated nucleated cell counts. TCRdb's copy holds only in-frame clones and misses some; the assay was immunoSEQ multiplex PCR. V and J calls and clone size are those listed in that table; D and trimming were worked out from the DNA. The data contain around 270,000 clones, around nine tenths of them singletons. Those enrolled in Seattle joined during active infection and were followed longitudinally afterward. The clonotype comes from a woman in her fifties or sixties with COVID-19, enrolled during active disease. The sample comprised peripheral blood.

CDR3 bases: TGTGCCACCACAACGTGGAGCGGGACTAGCGGGGGGGAGACCCAGTACTTC. Encoded protein: CATTTWSGTSGGETQYF. The V call is TRBV15, the J call TRBJ2-5; 15 bases map to TRBD2. This CDR3 has 17 amino acids. Germline CDR1 and CDR2: LNHNV and YYDKDF (reference sequence). Unmatched junction bases numbered 11, after V lost 7 bases and J lost 5 bases. The variable domain in full, with the rest retrieved from reference TRBV15 and TRBJ2-5, is DAMVIQNPRYQVTQFGKPVTLSCSQTLNHNVMYWYQQKSSQAPKLLFHYYDKDFNNEADTPDNFQSRRPNTSFCFLDIRSPGLGDTAMYLCATTTWSGTSGGETQYFGPGTRLLVL.